A single T cell receptor (beta chain) is shown here with its context. Produced via immunoSEQ multiplex PCR; TCRdb's table is partial and in-frame only. In the table there are 60,000 or so clones, around nine tenths of which are singletons. CDR3 length equals 15 residues. The germline V gene encodes CDR1 ENHRY and CDR2 SYGVKD. Trimming removed 2 bases from V and 6 bases from J, with 16 bases in between. The data were obtained in a study of T cell changes during pregnancy in multiple sclerosis. This sequence originates from a female donor with multiple sclerosis, enrolled in a pregnancy study. This sequence joins TRBV10-3 and TRBJ1-2; possibly TRBD1 for D (5 bases). The sample in question was peripheral blood, obtained before pregnancy. In DNA, the CDR3 is TGTGCCATCAGTGAGAGTTTCAGTCTGGGGCATGGCTACACCTTC. This codes for CAISESFSLGHGYTF.